The 14 T cell receptor beta chains given below trace back to one sample, sequenced in a study of CD8 T cells in ankylosing spondylitis. Study findings and constraints: The study identified a TCR beta motif of eight highly homologous variants that appeared characteristic of ankylosing spondylitis blood.

Which antigens these TCRs recognize remains unknown. TCRdb redid the calling of the 5' RACE reads with MiXCR, one entry per CDR3 protein. The sample holds 200,000 to 250,000 distinct CDR3 sequences, 6% to 8% seen once. The sequenced material came from blood, either unsorted or a sorted T cell fraction (not recorded which). The source of these receptors is a male donor with ankylosing spondylitis.

This clonotype was recorded at least ten times. V gene TRBV27 combines with J gene TRBJ2-1, with 7 bases fitting TRBD2. Germline V gene lookup returns CDR1 MNHEY and CDR2 SMNVEV (reference sequence). This CDR3 has 13 amino acids. The CDR3 spells CGVGSGRYNEQFF. The DNA of the CDR3 is TGTGGGGTGGGTAGCGGGCGCTACAATGAGCAGTTCTTC.

This clonotype was counted between two and nine times. The chain joins TRBV18 to TRBJ1-5; D is unresolved. This CDR3 has 16 amino acids. Between the trimmed V and J ends, which lost 2 bases and 6 bases, there was a span of 17 bases. Germline V gene data show CDR1 as KGHSH and CDR2 as LQKENI. The CDR3 is CASSPSGPTRSQPQHF. CDR3 DNA sequence: TGTGCCAGCTCACCATCCGGACCCACCCGGAGTCAGCCCCAGCATTTT.

This clonotype has a count of ten or more. The chain joins TRBV28 to TRBJ1-1, with 9 positions matching TRBD1. The V gene end was trimmed by 1 base and the J gene end by 6 bases; junction bases not matched to a gene: 6. Germline assignment: CDR1 MDHEN and CDR2 SYDVKM. The CDR3 loop spans 15 amino acids. The CDR3 nucleotides are TGTGCCAGCAGTTTATACACAGGGGGCAACGCTGAAGCTTTCTTT. This codes for CASSLYTGGNAEAFF.

This clonotype was found many times. V usage is TRBV6-5 and J usage is TRBJ1-1; D unresolved. The CDR3 length is 14 residues. Germline values: CDR1 MNHEY, CDR2 SVGAGI. V lost 2 bases and J lost 0, with 7 bases in between. CDR3 coding DNA: TGTGCCAGCAGTTACGCAGAGGTGAACACTGAAGCTTTCTTT. As protein: CASSYAEVNTEAFF.

This clonotype was seen a handful of times. The chain uses TRBV12-3 or TRBV12-4 and TRBJ1-1; the match to TRBD1 covers 7 bases. Trimming removed 5 bases from V and 5 bases from J; junction bases left unmatched: 2. The CDR3 runs to 12 residues. The CDR3 nucleotides are TGTGCCAGCAGTACAGGGGTTACTGAAGCTTTCTTT. Protein: CASSTGVTEAFF.

This clonotype has at least ten counts. The J gene is TRBJ2-7, the V gene TRBV9, with 7 bases that match TRBD1. The CDR3 consists of 15 residues. CDR1 is SGDLS and CDR2 is YYNGEE in the germline V gene. After removal of 4 bases from V and 3 bases from J, the junction contained 10 bases not matched to a gene. The CDR3 loop reads CASSPIPGQSYEQYF. The CDR3 DNA sequence: TGTGCCAGCAGCCCGATCCCGGGACAGAGCTACGAGCAGTACTTC.

This chain joins TRBV5-1 and TRBJ1-6, with TRBD1 as a possible D gene (5 bases). The CDR3 runs to 13 residues. The V end was cut by 2 bases, the J end by 10 bases, with 10 bases between. In germline, CDR1 is SGHRS, CDR2 YFSETQ. The CDR3: CASSLDRRSPLHF. CDR3 nucleotide sequence: TGCGCCAGCAGCTTAGACAGAAGATCACCCCTCCACTTT.

This clonotype has ten or more counts. The chain recombines TRBV27 with TRBJ2-3; tentative D call: TRBD2 (5 bases). The V end was cut by 0 bases, the J end by 1 base, with 8 bases between. Per the germline V gene, CDR1 is MNHEY and CDR2 is SMNVEV (reference sequence). The CDR3 runs 15 residues. DNA for the CDR3: TGTGCCAGCAGTTTATCTCTAGCTGGCACAGATACGCAGTATTTT. The encoded protein is CASSLSLAGTDTQYF.

This clonotype came up many times. The chain joins TRBV9 to TRBJ2-3; no definite D call. Germline-derived CDR1 and CDR2 are SGDLS and YYNGEE. The germline V and J ends were trimmed by 0 bases and 0 bases, with 23 bases remaining between them. This CDR3 contains 20 residues. The CDR3 loop is CASSVEPRPLKPTSTDTQYF. Written as DNA, the CDR3 is TGTGCCAGCAGCGTAGAGCCGAGACCTCTTAAGCCTACTAGCACAGATACGCAGTATTTT.

This clonotype was detected ten times or more. The CDR3 DNA reads TGTGCCAGCAGCCAAGGCGAGGTTAATACAGGGAGAGGCACTGAAGCTTTCTTT. Its translation is CASSQGEVNTGRGTEAFF. This chain uses TRBV4-2 with TRBJ1-1, with a weak D call TRBD1 (6 bases). V dropped 1 base and J dropped 4 bases, with 22 bases sitting between them. Germline CDR1 and CDR2: LGHNA and YNFKEQ. The CDR3 has 18 residues.

This clonotype has ten or more counts. The CDR3 bases are TGTGCCAGCAGTTACTCGAGCGAGTCCTACGAGCAGTACTTC. This sequence encodes CASSYSSESYEQYF. J is TRBJ2-7 and V is TRBV6-5; D gene ambiguous. Germline CDR1 reads MNHEY; CDR2 reads SVGAGI. The CDR3 extends over 14 amino acids. The V gene lost 0 bases and the J gene lost 1 base, with 7 bases spanning the gap.

This clonotype was found many times. DNA for the CDR3: TGTGCCAGCAGGAGGGGGGAGATCGGGGAGCTGTTTTTT. This gives the protein CASRRGEIGELFF. The J gene is TRBJ2-2, the V gene TRBV6-1; D possibly uses TRBD1 or TRBD2 (6 bases each). The ends were cut back, 6 bases at V and 7 bases at J, with 12 bases in the middle. Looked up from germline, CDR1 is MNHNS and CDR2 is SASEGT. The CDR3 runs 13 residues.

This clonotype was seen repeatedly, ten times or more. The CDR3 is CSARDSPKTSGRYTQYF. The DNA of the CDR3 is TGCAGTGCTAGAGATTCCCCTAAGACTAGCGGGAGATATACGCAGTATTTT. The J gene is TRBJ2-3, the V gene TRBV20-1; TRBD2 agrees at 12 bases. V was pared by 0 bases and J by 7 bases, with 11 bases of the junction left unmatched. Germline V gene lookup returns CDR1 DFQATT and CDR2 SNEGSKA (reference sequence). CDR3 length: 17 residues.

This clonotype occurred a few times. This sequence joins TRBV7-9 and TRBJ1-1; TRBD1 matches at 9 bases. The CDR3 is made up of 14 amino acids. CDR1 is SEHNR, CDR2 FQNEAQ, per germline (reference sequence). With V trimmed by 5 bases and J by 5 bases, 6 bases remained unmatched. In DNA form, the CDR3 reads TGTGCCAGCAGCCACGGACAGGGGATGACTGAAGCTTTCTTT. Protein sequence: CASSHGQGMTEAFF.